The 20 T cell receptor beta chains below were found in one sample sequenced in a study of blood T cell repertoires in COVID-19. Profiled with immunoSEQ multiplex PCR; TCRdb holds only in-frame clones, not every one. The data show almost 400,000 clones, around 87% seen once. The specimen was PBMCs or T cells enriched from blood (not recorded which). The source is a woman aged 25 to 39 with acute COVID-19.

The chain carries TRBV3-1 (or the pseudogene TRBV3-2) and TRBJ2-7; D perhaps matches TRBD2 (6 bases). V lost 6 bases and J 0 bases, leaving 9 bases between the germline ends. Germline values: CDR1 LGHDT, CDR2 YNNKEL (reference sequence). The CDR3 has 13 amino acids. Here the CDR3 DNA reads TGTGCCAGCAGGCACGGGGGCTCCTACGAGCAGTACTTC. Residues: CASRHGGSYEQYF.

The chain combines TRBV19 with TRBJ2-7; 9 nucleotides agree with TRBD1. The length of the CDR3 is 16 residues. Germline-derived CDR1 and CDR2 are LNHDA and SQIVND (reference sequence). V shed 1 base, J shed 2 bases, and the junction held 6 bases outside the gene matches. The CDR3 nucleotides are TGTGCCAGTAGTATAGCCAGGGACAGGGACCCCTACGAGCAGTACTTC. This codes for CASSIARDRDPYEQYF.

This rearrangement joins TRBV15 to TRBJ1-2, with D unclear. Germline loops: CDR1 LNHNV, CDR2 YYDKDF (reference sequence). The CDR3 is 15 residues long. V was shortened by 8 bases and J by 7 bases, with 23 bases between the two germline ends. CDR3 nucleotides: TGTGCCACCTTTGGGTGGCGAGGCCCGCGGCTTGGCTACACCTTC. Translation: CATFGWRGPRLGYTF.

V is TRBV5-1 and J is TRBJ2-7, with 10 bases fitting TRBD1. The V and J ends lost 0 bases and 5 bases, in that order; junction bases with no gene match: 2. In germline, CDR1 is SGHRS, CDR2 YFSETQ. The CDR3 runs 14 residues. CDR3 sequence (DNA): TGCGCCAGCAGCTTGGGACAGGGGGCTGACGAGCAGTACTTC. It encodes CASSLGQGADEQYF.

The V gene is TRBV18, the J gene TRBJ1-3, with TRBD1 matching 7 bases. Germline values: CDR1 KGHSH, CDR2 LQKENI. The V segment lost 4 bases and the J segment 0 bases; nucleotides outside the gene matches: 9. The CDR3 has 17 residues. CDR3 amino acids: CASSRDSPKLSGNTIYF. The CDR3 nucleotides read TGTGCCAGCTCACGGGACAGCCCTAAACTCTCTGGAAACACCATATATTTT. The variable domain in full, with the rest retrieved from reference TRBV18 and TRBJ1-3, is NAGVMQNPRHLVRRRGQEARLRCSPMKGHSHVYWYRQLPEEGLKFMVYLQKENIIDESGMPKERFSAEFPKEGPSILRIQQVVRGDSAAYFCASSRDSPKLSGNTIYFGEGSWLTVV.

This chain uses TRBV6-4 with TRBJ2-7, with a possible D match to TRBD1 (6 bases). CDR3 length: 14 amino acids. Between the trimmed V and J ends, which lost 6 bases and 0 bases, there was a span of 12 bases. The germline V gene has CDR1 MRHNA and CDR2 SNTAGT. CDR3 DNA: TGTGCCAGCAGACAGGGAATCGGCTCCTACGAGCAGTACTTC. Protein: CASRQGIGSYEQYF.

The table lists this clone with a few counts. The V call is TRBV19, the J call TRBJ1-5; weak D call: TRBD1 (6 bases). The V end was cut by 6 bases, the J end by 3 bases, with 12 bases between. The CDR3 covers 14 residues. Germline CDR1 is LNHDA and CDR2 is SQIVND (reference sequence). CDR3 protein: CASRLQGNNQPQHF. CDR3 DNA sequence: TGTGCCAGTAGGCTACAGGGAAACAATCAGCCCCAGCATTTT.

The chain carries TRBV29-1 and TRBJ1-1; 7 positions agree with TRBD1. Losses at the gene ends were 6 bases for V and 2 bases for J; bases not matched to a gene: 9. Germline V CDR1 and CDR2: SQVTM, ANQGSEA. The CDR3 runs to 14 residues. The CDR3 is CSVVGTEINTEAFF. The CDR3 region has the DNA TGCAGCGTCGTCGGGACAGAAATAAACACTGAAGCTTTCTTT.

The rearrangement joins TRBV29-1 to TRBJ2-1; TRBD2 is a possible D gene (7 bases). The CDR3 is 16 residues long. Germline V gives CDR1 SQVTM, CDR2 ANQGSEA. Deletions cut 4 bases from V and 0 bases from J, with 16 bases between. The CDR3 region has the DNA TGCAGCGTTGGAGTGCGGGGGCCCCGCTCCTACAATGAGCAGTTCTTC. This sequence encodes CSVGVRGPRSYNEQFF.

J is TRBJ1-2 and V is TRBV6-1; 8 bases align to TRBD1. The length of the CDR3 is 16 residues. CDR1 is MNHNS and CDR2 is SASEGT in the germline V gene. V lost 0 bases, J lost 0 bases, and 3 bases stayed unmatched. CDR3 loop: CASSEASGGANYGYTF. The CDR3 nucleotides read TGTGCCAGCAGTGAAGCGTCAGGGGGCGCTAACTATGGCTACACCTTC.

The chain employs TRBV5-1 and TRBJ1-1; the D gene is possibly TRBD1 (5 bases). Between the trimmed V and J ends, which lost 4 bases and 1 base, there was a span of 11 bases. From germline, CDR1 is SGHRS and CDR2 YFSETQ. This CDR3 spans 14 amino acids. In DNA form, the CDR3 reads TGCGCCAGCAGCCCGAGGACACCGAACACTGAAGCTTTCTTT. It yields the protein CASSPRTPNTEAFF.

V gene TRBV2 combines with J gene TRBJ1-2; a weak D match, TRBD1 (6 bases). Per germline, CDR1 SNHLY and CDR2 FYNNEI. The germline V and J ends were trimmed by 6 bases and 4 bases, with 18 bases remaining between them. This CDR3 spans 15 amino acids. CDR3 protein: CASSDTGFDGYGYTF. Written as DNA, the CDR3 is TGTGCCAGCAGCGACACAGGGTTTGATGGCTATGGCTACACCTTC.

For the CDR3, the DNA is TGTGCCAGCAGCCAGCCTAGGACCGGGACAGTCCGAAATTCACCCCTCCACTTT. It yields the protein CASSQPRTGTVRNSPLHF. J is TRBJ1-6 and V is TRBV3-1 (or the pseudogene TRBV3-2); TRBD1 matches 7 bases. The length of the CDR3 is 18 residues. V shed 3 bases and J 7 bases; nucleotides not matched to a gene: 15. Germline CDR1 LGHDT, CDR2 YNNKEL (reference sequence).

The sample holds one count of this clone. The J gene is TRBJ2-2, the V gene TRBV20-1; 9 positions agree with TRBD1. The V gene end was trimmed by 3 bases and the J gene end by 0 bases; junction bases not matched to a gene: 11. The germline CDR1 and CDR2 sequences are DFQATT and SNEGSKA (reference sequence). CDR3 length: 18 amino acids. The CDR3, as DNA: TGCAGTGCTAGTGGGGGGACAGGGCGGAGAGCGAACACCGGGGAGCTGTTTTTT. This gives the protein CSASGGTGRRANTGELFF.

The J gene is TRBJ1-6, the V gene TRBV7-2; 7 nucleotides align to TRBD1. The CDR3 runs 15 residues. The V gene's germline CDR1 is SGHTA and CDR2 FQGNSA. V trimming: 1 base; J trimming: 9 bases; junction bases outside the gene matches: 6. Written as DNA, the CDR3 is TGTGCCAGCAGCTTAGAGGGGGCAGGCAGTTCACCCCTCCACTTT. Protein product: CASSLEGAGSSPLHF.

The chain couples TRBV28 to TRBJ1-1; TRBD1 aligns across 8 bases. V dropped 2 bases and J dropped 2; count of bases not matched to a gene: 10. Germline-derived CDR1 and CDR2 are MDHEN and SYDVKM. CDR3 size: 17 residues. The DNA for the CDR3 is TGTGCCAGCAGTTTACCCAACCCGGGACAGGTAAACACTGAAGCTTTCTTT. Its protein product is CASSLPNPGQVNTEAFF.

This clone occurred once. The CDR3 nucleotides are TGTGCCAGCAGCCTACAGGGGGGAGGAGATACGCAGTATTTT. It specifies CASSLQGGGDTQYF. The V and J genes are TRBV9 and TRBJ2-3, with 8 bases that match TRBD1. The CDR3 is 14 residues long. V lost 4 bases, J lost 5 bases, and 6 bases stayed unmatched. From germline, CDR1 is SGDLS and CDR2 YYNGEE.

The chain employs TRBV4-1 and TRBJ2-7; TRBD1 is a possible D gene (5 bases). This CDR3 region has 16 residues. Trimming left V 1 base short and J 2 bases short, with 15 bases between. CDR1 MGHRA and CDR2 YSYEKL come from the germline V gene. The CDR3 DNA sequence: TGCGCCAGCAGCCAAGGGTCTCAGGGTTTGACCTACGAGCAGTACTTC. It encodes CASSQGSQGLTYEQYF.

J is TRBJ1-5 and V is TRBV2; 10 nucleotides line up with TRBD1. V lost 6 bases and J lost 2; bases outside the gene matches: 4. The CDR3 contains 15 residues. Germline CDR1 SNHLY, CDR2 FYNNEI. Here the CDR3 reads CASRAGTGGNQPQHF. CDR3 DNA: TGTGCCAGCAGGGCCGGGACAGGGGGCAATCAGCCCCAGCATTTT.

The chain links TRBV18 to TRBJ2-1; D call uncertain. The CDR3 consists of 16 residues. Trimming left V 3 bases short and J 7 bases short, with 19 bases between. Germline V gene sequence: CDR1 KGHSH, CDR2 LQKENI. In DNA, the CDR3 is TGTGCCAGCTCACCTTTCGACACCCCGCGCCTTAATGAGCAGTTCTTC. Protein product: CASSPFDTPRLNEQFF.